This T cell receptor (beta chain) stems from a study of yellow fever vaccine responses in identical twins. General study points: Twins' vaccine T cell response reportedly seemed partly convergent, partly personalized.

About this clonotype: Antigen unknown.

TCRdb analysed the RT-PCR reads with MiXCR anew, one entry per CDR3 protein. The sample shows 4,500 to 5,500 distinct CDR3 sequences, 86% of them seen only once. Sequencing used T cells from blood (PBMCs), unsorted or a sorted subset (not recorded which), obtained before or after yellow fever vaccination (not recorded which). This clonotype was sampled from a woman under 30 who received the yellow fever vaccine.

CDR3 residues: CASSLALAGSEQYF. The CDR3 DNA reads TGTGCCAGCAGCTTAGCACTAGCGGGGAGCGAGCAGTACTTC. The chain links TRBV11-1 to TRBJ2-7; 10 bases fit TRBD2. The CDR3 is 14 residues long. The junction had 2 bases not matched to a gene; V was cut back by 0 bases and J by 6 bases. Germline V gene data show CDR1 as SGHAT and CDR2 as FQDESV (reference sequence).